This T cell receptor beta chain was sequenced during a study of blood T cell repertoires in COVID-19. Study summary: Acute-phase and convalescent COVID-19 samples originated in the United States, Italy and Spain.

As handled by the study authors: Counts of nucleated cells, estimated from reference gene primer amplification, were obtained. Sequencing was performed with immunoSEQ multiplex PCR; in TCRdb, only in-frame clones are kept and a portion is missing. V and J calls and clone size are those listed in that table; D and trimming were worked out from the DNA. The table lists some 290,000 clones, around 89% of them singletons. V shed 0 bases and J shed 3 bases, with 12 bases lying between them. Germline CDR1 and CDR2: SGDLS and YYNGEE. This CDR3 is built from 15 residues. Patients in Seattle were enrolled during active infection, then followed longitudinally.

The chain employs TRBV9 and TRBJ1-1; tentatively, D is TRBD1 (5 bases). The sequenced sample was peripheral blood. This sequence was found in a woman aged 35 to 49 with COVID-19, enrolled during active disease. CDR3 loop: CASSVGAGWDTEAFF. CDR3 nucleotide sequence: TGTGCCAGCAGCGTAGGGGCAGGGTGGGACACTGAAGCTTTCTTT.